These T cell receptor beta chains were read from a single sample in a study of cytomegalovirus exposure and HLA in healthy donors. Clones were sequenced by immunoSEQ multiplex PCR, and TCRdb holds only the in-frame ones, with some missing. This table has about 160,000 clones, roughly three quarters appearing once. The sample comprised PBMCs. These receptors came from a woman in her 40s in good health and CMV-seropositive. Each CDR3 is given with its conserved first and last residue. The D gene is left open where the match is weak. The size entry is marked missing in some rows and otherwise reads once, few, many or a size class.

d_call: TRBD2; cdr3_length: 15; j_call: TRBJ2-1; v_call: TRBV2; clone_size: .; cdr3_aa: CASSEKGLGINEQFF
d_call: TRBD1; cdr3_length: 13; j_call: TRBJ1-4; v_call: TRBV25-1; clone_size: .; cdr3_aa: CASRQGAIEKLFF
d_call: TRBD2; cdr3_length: 14; j_call: TRBJ2-2; v_call: TRBV9; clone_size: few; cdr3_aa: CASSATSGSGELFF
d_call: .; cdr3_length: 16; j_call: TRBJ1-3; v_call: TRBV28; clone_size: .; cdr3_aa: CASSARQAPAGNTIYF
d_call: TRBD2; cdr3_length: 15; j_call: TRBJ2-1; v_call: TRBV9; clone_size: .; cdr3_aa: CASSVGGGGGDEQFF
d_call: TRBD2; cdr3_length: 15; j_call: TRBJ2-3; v_call: TRBV7-2; clone_size: .; cdr3_aa: CASSVAGGRTDTQYF
d_call: .; cdr3_length: 14; j_call: TRBJ2-7; v_call: TRBV9; clone_size: .; cdr3_aa: CASSAGGVSYEQYF
d_call: TRBD1; cdr3_length: 13; j_call: TRBJ2-4; v_call: TRBV30; clone_size: .; cdr3_aa: CASRDRGMNIQYF
d_call: .; cdr3_length: 14; j_call: TRBJ2-1; v_call: TRBV5-1; clone_size: .; cdr3_aa: CASSSLEVGNEQFF
d_call: TRBD1; cdr3_length: 14; j_call: TRBJ1-2; v_call: TRBV5-1; clone_size: .; cdr3_aa: CASSSGTGEGGYTF
d_call: .; cdr3_length: 13; j_call: TRBJ2-5; v_call: TRBV6-5; clone_size: .; cdr3_aa: CASSKGFRETQYF
d_call: .; cdr3_length: 16; j_call: TRBJ2-3; v_call: TRBV10-1; clone_size: .; cdr3_aa: CASSEEQGGITDTQYF
d_call: .; cdr3_length: 16; j_call: TRBJ1-3; v_call: TRBV5-1; clone_size: .; cdr3_aa: CASSLGQFSAGNTIYF
d_call: .; cdr3_length: 11; j_call: TRBJ1-2; v_call: TRBV29-1; clone_size: .; cdr3_aa: CSEETPYGYTF
d_call: TRBD1; cdr3_length: 13; j_call: TRBJ1-1; v_call: TRBV7-9; clone_size: .; cdr3_aa: CSGNSGGSTEAFF
d_call: TRBD2; cdr3_length: 17; j_call: TRBJ2-3; v_call: TRBV18; clone_size: .; cdr3_aa: CASSPPSGGMRTDTQYF
d_call: .; cdr3_length: 14; j_call: TRBJ1-2; v_call: TRBV6-5; clone_size: .; cdr3_aa: CASSYSTAGFGYTF
d_call: TRBD2; cdr3_length: 18; j_call: TRBJ2-7; v_call: TRBV19; clone_size: .; cdr3_aa: CASSIVATSGAASYEQYF
d_call: .; cdr3_length: 12; j_call: TRBJ1-1; v_call: TRBV18; clone_size: .; cdr3_aa: CASSPIGTEAFF
d_call: TRBD1; cdr3_length: 15; j_call: TRBJ1-2; v_call: TRBV4-1; clone_size: few; cdr3_aa: CASSQDLRTGNGYTF
d_call: TRBD1; cdr3_length: 14; j_call: TRBJ1-1; v_call: TRBV7-9; clone_size: .; cdr3_aa: CSSSPRGLGTEAFF
d_call: TRBD1; cdr3_length: 14; j_call: TRBJ1-2; v_call: TRBV19; clone_size: .; cdr3_aa: CASSGTGSGYGYTF